This TCR beta chain comes out of a study of resident and recirculating memory T cells in vitiligo. Study observations and caveats: No single dominant TCR clone appeared; lesion clonality varied. TCR sequences were not conserved across biopsy sites or patients.

For this clone: The target antigen is unknown.

Stability required unchanged lesions during the previous 6 months. No vitiligo treatment was given during the prior three months. The germline V and J ends were trimmed by 3 bases and 0 bases, with 11 bases remaining between them. The V gene's germline CDR1 is SEHNR and CDR2 FQNEAQ (reference sequence). This CDR3 comprises 15 residues. Sequencing was performed with immunoSEQ multiplex PCR; in TCRdb, only in-frame clones are kept and a portion is missing. The data hold about 76,000 clones, with about 90% observed a single time. This clonotype was sampled from a male donor with vitiligo. The chain is built from TRBV7-9 and TRBJ1-1, with unresolved D. Sequencing input: blood. The CDR3 reads CASSLESLMNTEAFF. CDR3 DNA sequence: TGTGCCAGCAGCTTGGAGAGTCTTATGAACACTGAAGCTTTCTTT.